The entry below gives a single T cell receptor (beta chain) sequence along with its context. V shed 4 bases, J shed 7 bases, and the junction held 12 bases outside the gene matches. The length of the CDR3 is 16 residues. CDR1 and CDR2 from the germline V gene are LNHDA and SQIVND (reference sequence). This entry belongs to a study of blood T cell repertoires in COVID-19. Overall study: Sites across the United States, Italy and Spain contributed samples from acute and convalescent COVID-19. Sources were T cells, B-cell-depleted T cells, or PBMCs; the material itself was cDNA or gDNA.

Original analysis: Nucleated cell number was recorded as an estimate derived from reference gene primer amplification. Clones were read by immunoSEQ multiplex PCR, and TCRdb kept only the in-frame ones, dropping some. V, J and clone size are taken as reported in that table, and D and trimming were inferred from the DNA itself. The data show around 300,000 clones, around 86% seen once. This clonotype originated in a man aged 45 to 65 with active or convalescent COVID-19. Sequencing used peripheral blood. V usage is TRBV19 and J usage is TRBJ1-1, with 10 bases lining up with TRBD1. CDR3 residues: CASSTLPGQGWGEAFF. The CDR3 DNA reads TGTGCCAGTAGTACTCTACCGGGACAGGGGTGGGGTGAAGCTTTCTTT.